The clone carrying this T cell receptor beta chain was detected once. The antigen is not known. This record belongs to a study of pediatric ulcerative colitis. Study observations and caveats: Blood-derived T cells may be present in rectal pinch biopsies. Two patients' blood samples yielded substantially fewer templates. Ulcerative colitis patients shared more blood-rectal clones than controls.

Rectal tissue came from one to two pinch biopsies taken at colonoscopy. The CDR3 totals 15 residues. Trimming removed 6 bases from V and 0 bases from J; junction bases left unmatched: 6. Germline CDR1 SGHTA, CDR2 FQGTGA. The survey-level immunoSEQ assay was used. The method was immunoSEQ multiplex PCR; TCRdb's version includes in-frame clones alone and lacks a portion of them. The top ten hold 15% to 19% of the sample, which has tens of thousands of clones, 71% seen once. The rearrangement uses TRBV7-3 and TRBJ2-3, with 7 bases identical to TRBD1. The TCR comes from a boy younger than 18 with severe ulcerative colitis. Sequenced input: gut tissue. This CDR3 is CASRLGQASTDTQYF. The CDR3 region has the DNA TGTGCCAGCAGGCTTGGACAGGCCAGCACAGATACGCAGTATTTT.